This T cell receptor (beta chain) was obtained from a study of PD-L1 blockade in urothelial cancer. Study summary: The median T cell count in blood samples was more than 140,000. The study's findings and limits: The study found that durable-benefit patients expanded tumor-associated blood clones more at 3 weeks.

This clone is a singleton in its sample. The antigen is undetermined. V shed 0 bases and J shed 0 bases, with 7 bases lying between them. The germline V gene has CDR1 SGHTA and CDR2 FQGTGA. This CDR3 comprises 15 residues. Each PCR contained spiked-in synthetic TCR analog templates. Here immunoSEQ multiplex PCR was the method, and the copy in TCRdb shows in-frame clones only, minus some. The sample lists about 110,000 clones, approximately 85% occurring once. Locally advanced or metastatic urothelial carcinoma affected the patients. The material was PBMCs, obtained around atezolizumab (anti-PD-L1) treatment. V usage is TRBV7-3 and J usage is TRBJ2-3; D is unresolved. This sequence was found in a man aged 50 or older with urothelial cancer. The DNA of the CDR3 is TGTGCCAGCAGCTTAACGGCATTAAGCACAGATACGCAGTATTTT. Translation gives CASSLTALSTDTQYF.